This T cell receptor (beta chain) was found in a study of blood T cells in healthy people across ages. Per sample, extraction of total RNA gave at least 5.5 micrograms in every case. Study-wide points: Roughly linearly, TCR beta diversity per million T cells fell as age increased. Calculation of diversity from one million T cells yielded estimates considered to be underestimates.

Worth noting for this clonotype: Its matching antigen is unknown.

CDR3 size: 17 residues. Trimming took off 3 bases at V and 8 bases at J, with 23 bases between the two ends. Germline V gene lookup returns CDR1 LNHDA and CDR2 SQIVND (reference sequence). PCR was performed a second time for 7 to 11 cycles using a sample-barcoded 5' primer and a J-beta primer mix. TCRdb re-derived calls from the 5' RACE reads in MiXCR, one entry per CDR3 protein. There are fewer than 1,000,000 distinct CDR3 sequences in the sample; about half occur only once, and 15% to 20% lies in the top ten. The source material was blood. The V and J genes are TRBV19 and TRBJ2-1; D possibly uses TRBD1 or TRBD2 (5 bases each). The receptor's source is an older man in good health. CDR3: CASSIAPGPESFHEQFF. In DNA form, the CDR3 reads TGTGCCAGTAGTATCGCACCGGGGCCCGAGAGTTTCCATGAGCAGTTCTTC.